This TCR beta chain was sequenced for a study of cytomegalovirus exposure and HLA in healthy donors. Findings and caveats of the study: In a later analysis, TCR beta V- and J-gene trimming showed a link to a missense DCLRE1C variant. Later on, an analysis showed TCR association rates differing by HLA locus, with DRB1 the most and HLA-C the fewest.

Turning to this clone: Its antigen is unknown.

PCR primers comprised 60 Vbeta and 13 Jbeta primers. Authors' data handling: Later work found about 80 million unique TCR beta chains, with 9.5 million to 12 million shared. The data were produced by immunoSEQ multiplex PCR, yet TCRdb's version contains in-frame clones alone and is incomplete. V and J calls and clone size are as listed in that table; D and trimming were resolved from the DNA. Seen here are over 85,000 clones, around four fifths observed once, and the top ten hold around 2.6%. Sequenced sample: PBMCs. This clonotype originated in a man between 40 and 49 years old in good health and CMV-seronegative.

The CDR3 bases are TGTGCCAGCAGTTACACGGGGTTTTACAATGAGCAGTTCTTC. The encoded protein is CASSYTGFYNEQFF. This sequence joins TRBV27 and TRBJ2-1; a possible D gene is TRBD2 (5 bases). The germline gives CDR1 MNHEY, CDR2 SMNVEV (reference sequence). The CDR3 spans 14 residues. Trimming cost V 4 bases and J 4 bases, with 11 bases left between them.